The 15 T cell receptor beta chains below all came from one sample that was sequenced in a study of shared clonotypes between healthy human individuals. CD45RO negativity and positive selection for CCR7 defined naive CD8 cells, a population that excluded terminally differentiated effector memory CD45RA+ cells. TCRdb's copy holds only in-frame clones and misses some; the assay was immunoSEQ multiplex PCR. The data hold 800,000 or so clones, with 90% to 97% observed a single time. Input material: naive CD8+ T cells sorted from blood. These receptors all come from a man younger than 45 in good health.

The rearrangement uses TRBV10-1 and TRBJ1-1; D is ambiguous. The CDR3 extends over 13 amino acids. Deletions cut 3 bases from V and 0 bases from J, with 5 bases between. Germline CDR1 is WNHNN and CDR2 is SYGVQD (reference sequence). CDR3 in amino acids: CASSEKMNTEAFF. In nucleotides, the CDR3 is TGCGCCAGCAGTGAAAAGATGAACACTGAAGCTTTCTTT.

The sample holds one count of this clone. As DNA, the CDR3 is TGCGCCAGCAGCCAAGATCGGGCAGAGGCCTACGAGCAGTACTTC. Protein sequence: CASSQDRAEAYEQYF. The chain has TRBV4-1 and TRBJ2-7; D gene ambiguous. CDR1 and CDR2 from the germline V gene are MGHRA and YSYEKL. This CDR3 has 15 amino acids. V was shortened by 0 bases and J by 2 bases, with 11 bases between the two germline ends.

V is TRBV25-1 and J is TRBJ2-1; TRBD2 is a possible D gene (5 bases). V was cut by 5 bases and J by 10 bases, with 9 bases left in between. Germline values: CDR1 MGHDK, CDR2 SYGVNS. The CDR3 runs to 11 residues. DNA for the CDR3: TGTGCCAGCAGTTTAAGGAGGGAGCAGTTCTTC. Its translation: CASSLRREQFF.

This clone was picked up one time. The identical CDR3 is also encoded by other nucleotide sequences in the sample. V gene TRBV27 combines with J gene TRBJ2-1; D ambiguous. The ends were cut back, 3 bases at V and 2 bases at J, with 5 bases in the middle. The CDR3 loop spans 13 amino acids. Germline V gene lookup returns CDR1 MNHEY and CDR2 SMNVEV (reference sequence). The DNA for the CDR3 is TGTGCCAGCAGTTTTACAGCCTACAATGAGCAGTTCTTC. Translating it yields CASSFTAYNEQFF.

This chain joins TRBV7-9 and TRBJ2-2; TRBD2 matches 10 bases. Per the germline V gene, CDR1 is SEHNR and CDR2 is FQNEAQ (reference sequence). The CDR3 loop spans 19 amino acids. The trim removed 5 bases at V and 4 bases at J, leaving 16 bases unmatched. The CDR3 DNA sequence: TGTGCCAGCAGCCGACGCCCCGCATCTAGCGGGAGTTCCACCGGGGAGCTGTTTTTT. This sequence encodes CASSRRPASSGSSTGELFF.

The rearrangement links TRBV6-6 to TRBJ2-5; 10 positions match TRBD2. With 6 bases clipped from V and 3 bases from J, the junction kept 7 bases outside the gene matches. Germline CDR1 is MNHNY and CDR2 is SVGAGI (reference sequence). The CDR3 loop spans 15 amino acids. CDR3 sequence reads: CASSLSLAGKETQYF. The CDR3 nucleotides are TGTGCCAGCAGCCTCTCACTAGCGGGAAAAGAGACCCAGTACTTC.

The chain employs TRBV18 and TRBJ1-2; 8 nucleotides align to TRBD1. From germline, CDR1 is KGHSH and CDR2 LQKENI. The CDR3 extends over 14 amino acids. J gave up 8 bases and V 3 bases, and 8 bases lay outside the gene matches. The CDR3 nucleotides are TGTGCCAGCTCACCCCCCCGCGACAGGGGAGGCTACACCTTC. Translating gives CASSPPRDRGGYTF. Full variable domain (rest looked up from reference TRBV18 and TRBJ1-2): NAGVMQNPRHLVRRRGQEARLRCSPMKGHSHVYWYRQLPEEGLKFMVYLQKENIIDESGMPKERFSAEFPKEGPSILRIQQVVRGDSAAYFCASSPPRDRGGYTFGSGTRLTVV.

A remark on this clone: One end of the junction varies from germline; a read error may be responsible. As DNA, the CDR3 is TGTGCCAGCAGTTTCAACAGGGCGTACGGGCAGTACTTC. Protein: CASSFNRAYGQYF. The rearrangement joins TRBV27 to TRBJ2-7; D possibly corresponds to TRBD1 (6 bases). This CDR3 is 13 amino acids long. CDR1 MNHEY and CDR2 SMNVEV come from the germline V gene (reference sequence).

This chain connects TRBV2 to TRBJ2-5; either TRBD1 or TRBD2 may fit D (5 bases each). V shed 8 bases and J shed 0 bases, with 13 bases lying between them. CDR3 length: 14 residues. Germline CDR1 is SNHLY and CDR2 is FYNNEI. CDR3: CASSPGAYQETQYF. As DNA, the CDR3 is TGTGCCAGCTCCCCCGGGGCGTACCAAGAGACCCAGTACTTC.

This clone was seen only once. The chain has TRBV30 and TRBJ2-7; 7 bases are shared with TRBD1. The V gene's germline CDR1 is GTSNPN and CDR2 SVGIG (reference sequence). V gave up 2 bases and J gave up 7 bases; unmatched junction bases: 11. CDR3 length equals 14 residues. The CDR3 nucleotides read TGTGCCTGGAGTTCTGGCAGGGGGTTTGAAGAGCAGTACTTC. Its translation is CAWSSGRGFEEQYF. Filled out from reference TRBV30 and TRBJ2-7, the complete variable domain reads SQTIHQWPATLVQPVGSPLSLECTVEGTSNPNLYWYRQAAGRGLQLLFYSVGIGQISSEVPQNLSASRPQDRQFILSSKKLLLSDSGFYLCAWSSGRGFEEQYFGPGTRLTVT.

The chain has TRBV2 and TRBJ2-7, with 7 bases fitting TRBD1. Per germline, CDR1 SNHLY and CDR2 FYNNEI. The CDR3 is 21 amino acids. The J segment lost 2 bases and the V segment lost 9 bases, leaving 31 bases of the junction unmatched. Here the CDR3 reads CASPGIQLGRSEGALAYEQYF. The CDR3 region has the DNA TGTGCCAGTCCGGGGATCCAGTTGGGGCGCAGTGAGGGGGCCCTAGCCTACGAGCAGTACTTC.

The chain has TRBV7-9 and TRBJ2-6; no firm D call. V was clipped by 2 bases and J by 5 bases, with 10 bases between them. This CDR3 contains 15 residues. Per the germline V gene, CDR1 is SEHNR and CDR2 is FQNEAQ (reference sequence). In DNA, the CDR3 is TGTGCCAGCAGCTTAAACCCGAGGTGGGCCAACGTCCTGACTTTC. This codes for CASSLNPRWANVLTF.

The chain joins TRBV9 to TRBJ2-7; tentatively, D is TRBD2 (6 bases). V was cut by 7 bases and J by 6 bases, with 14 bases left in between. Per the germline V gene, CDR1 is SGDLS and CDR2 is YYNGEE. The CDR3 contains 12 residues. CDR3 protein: CASEGFGSEQYF. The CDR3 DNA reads TGTGCCAGCGAAGGGTTCGGGAGCGAGCAGTACTTC.

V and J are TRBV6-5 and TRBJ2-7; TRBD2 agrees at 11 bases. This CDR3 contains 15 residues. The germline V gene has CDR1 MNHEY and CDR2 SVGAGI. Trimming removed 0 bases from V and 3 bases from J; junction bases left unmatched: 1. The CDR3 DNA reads TGTGCCAGCAGTTACTCGACTAGCGGGATCTACGAGCAGTACTTC. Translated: CASSYSTSGIYEQYF.

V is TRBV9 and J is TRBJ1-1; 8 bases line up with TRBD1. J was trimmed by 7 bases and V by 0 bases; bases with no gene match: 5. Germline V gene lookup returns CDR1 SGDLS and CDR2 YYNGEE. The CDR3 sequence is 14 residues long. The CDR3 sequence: CASSVAQGAIEAFF. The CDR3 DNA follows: TGTGCCAGCAGCGTAGCTCAGGGGGCAATTGAAGCTTTCTTT.